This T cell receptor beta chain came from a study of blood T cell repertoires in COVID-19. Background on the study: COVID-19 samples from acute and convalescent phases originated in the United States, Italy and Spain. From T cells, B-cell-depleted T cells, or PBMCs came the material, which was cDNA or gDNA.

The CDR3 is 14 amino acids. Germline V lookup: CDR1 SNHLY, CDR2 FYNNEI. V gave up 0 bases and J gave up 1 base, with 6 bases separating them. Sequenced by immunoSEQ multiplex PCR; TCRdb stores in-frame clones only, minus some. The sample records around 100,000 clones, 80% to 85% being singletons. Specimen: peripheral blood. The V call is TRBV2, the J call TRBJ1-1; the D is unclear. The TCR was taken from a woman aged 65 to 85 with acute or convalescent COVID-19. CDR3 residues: CASSEAPGNTEAFF. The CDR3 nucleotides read TGTGCCAGCAGTGAAGCGCCAGGGAACACTGAAGCTTTCTTT.